The clone carrying this T cell receptor (beta chain) came up a few times. Its matching antigen is unknown. Via MiXCR, TCRdb re-called the reads, giving one row per CDR3 protein. This sample has about 740,000 distinct CDR3 sequences, with less than 40% found just once. The sample belongs to a study of T cell repertoires in cytomegalovirus infection. Study context: Matching HLA type and CMV infection were both indicated by public TCR beta signatures. Broader study findings: Across the ex vivo response, the dominant clonotypes were HLA-C-restricted CMV-specific TCR beta clonotypes. Identification of carriers of CMV plus the relevant HLA was achieved through cumulative public TCR beta family frequency.

The V and J ends lost 5 bases and 2 bases respectively, with 10 bases between them. Germline CDR1 DFQATT, CDR2 SNEGSKA (reference sequence). The CDR3 consists of 12 residues. Input material: PBMCs. The clonotype was recovered from a human donor in good health (CMV status not recorded). Some clones in this sample may be carry-over from other donors' samples. The chain uses TRBV20-1 and TRBJ2-7; D may be TRBD1 (6 bases). This chain's CDR3 is CSAPRQAYEQYF. The CDR3 bases are TGCAGTGCTCCCCGACAGGCCTACGAGCAGTACTTC.